These 22 T cell receptor beta chains share one sample of origin, sequenced in a study of OX40 agonist ivuxolimab in advanced cancers. The repertoire was sequenced with immunoSEQ multiplex PCR; TCRdb's copy has only in-frame clones and lacks some. This table holds roughly 66,000 clones, under 85% found once. Specimen: CD4+ or CD8+ T cells sorted from blood, collected in a trial of the OX40 agonist ivuxolimab. The receptors derive from an adult with an advanced solid tumor such as melanoma, head and neck, liver or kidney cancer.

V gene TRBV11-2 combines with J gene TRBJ2-1, with 8 positions matching TRBD1. This CDR3 has 13 amino acids. Germline V gene data show CDR1 as SGHAT and CDR2 as FQNNGV. Germline trimming cut 5 bases from V and 9 bases from J; bases unmatched to any gene: 6. CDR3 nucleotide sequence: TGTGCCAGCAGCGAGCTACAGGGGGTTGAGCAGTTCTTC. It is translated as CASSELQGVEQFF.

Written as DNA, the CDR3 is TGTGCCACCGAAAAAACAGGGTGGGATTCTGATGGCTACACCTTC. It codes for CATEKTGWDSDGYTF. V and J are TRBV11-2 and TRBJ1-2; possible D gene TRBD1, 6 bases. Germline V gene data show CDR1 as SGHAT and CDR2 as FQNNGV. The CDR3 contains 15 residues. Deletions cut 10 bases from V and 6 bases from J, with 24 bases between.

The chain recombines TRBV7-3 with TRBJ2-2; D remains unclear. CDR1 and CDR2 from the germline V gene are SGHTA and FQGTGA. V was trimmed by 5 bases and J by 0 bases, leaving 1 base between them. There are 12 residues in the CDR3. CDR3 residues: CASSANTGELFF. The CDR3 coding sequence is TGTGCCAGCAGCGCGAACACCGGGGAGCTGTTTTTT.

The V and J genes are TRBV19 and TRBJ2-5; unclear D gene. V was clipped by 3 bases and J by 5 bases, with 13 bases between them. The CDR3 runs to 14 residues. Germline values: CDR1 LNHDA, CDR2 SQIVND (reference sequence). As DNA, the CDR3 is TGTGCCAGTAGTATTTCCCCCAGCACGGAGACCCAGTACTTC. Translation: CASSISPSTETQYF.

The gene calls are TRBV11-1 and TRBJ1-1; 9 bases match TRBD1. This CDR3 contains 14 residues. Losses at the gene ends were 8 bases for V and 4 bases for J; bases not matched to a gene: 8. Germline V gives CDR1 SGHAT, CDR2 FQDESV (reference sequence). CDR3: CASPPNRGLTEAFF. The CDR3 DNA reads TGTGCCAGCCCACCAAACAGGGGGCTCACTGAAGCTTTCTTT.

This chain connects TRBV27 to TRBJ2-7; D is ambiguous. The germline V gene encodes CDR1 MNHEY and CDR2 SMNVEV (reference sequence). The CDR3 is 15 residues long. Between the trimmed V and J ends, which lost 6 bases and 0 bases, there was a span of 15 bases. The CDR3 DNA sequence: TGTGCCAGCAGAACAACCGCCACTACCTCCTACGAGCAGTACTTC. Its protein is CASRTTATTSYEQYF.

The gene calls are TRBV29-1 and TRBJ1-2; 12 nucleotides line up with TRBD1. This CDR3 has 13 amino acids. Germline V gene data show CDR1 as SQVTM and CDR2 as ANQGSEA. The V segment lost 6 bases and the J segment 8 bases; nucleotides outside the gene matches: 7. CDR3 in amino acids: CSVHRDRGRGYTF. The CDR3 DNA sequence: TGCAGCGTCCACCGGGACAGGGGGCGAGGCTACACCTTC.

The chain uses TRBV7-9 and TRBJ2-3; 11 nucleotides line up with TRBD2. After removal of 3 bases from V and 5 bases from J, the junction contained 10 bases not matched to a gene. The CDR3 has 17 amino acids. CDR1 and CDR2 from the germline V gene are SEHNR and FQNEAQ (reference sequence). CDR3 amino acids: CASSFGLGTSGRDTQYF. DNA of the CDR3: TGTGCCAGCAGCTTTGGGCTGGGGACTAGCGGACGAGATACGCAGTATTTT.

By share, this clone counts as medium-sized. This chain joins TRBV2 and TRBJ2-7; weak D call: TRBD1 (6 bases). The V gene's germline CDR1 is SNHLY and CDR2 FYNNEI. Trimming took off 1 base at V and 3 bases at J, with 7 bases between the two ends. The CDR3 totals 13 residues. CDR3 in DNA: TGTGCCAGCAGTGAAGAACAGGGCTACGAGCAGTACTTC. It yields the protein CASSEEQGYEQYF. The complete variable domain, with remaining parts taken from reference TRBV2 and TRBJ2-7, reads EPEVTQTPSHQVTQMGQEVILRCVPISNHLYFYWYRQILGQKVEFLVSFYNNEISEKSEIFDDQFSVERPDGSNFTLKIRSTKLEDSAMYFCASSEEQGYEQYFGPGTRLTVT.

This clone was observed once. This chain uses TRBV4-2 with TRBJ1-4, with 9 bases matching TRBD1. V lost 5 bases and J lost 5; bases outside the gene matches: 3. Germline V gives CDR1 LGHNA, CDR2 YNFKEQ. This CDR3 comprises 14 residues. The CDR3 DNA reads TGTGCCAGCAGCTCGACAGGGGGGAATGAAAAACTGTTTTTT. Translating it yields CASSSTGGNEKLFF.

The V call is TRBV5-8, the J call TRBJ2-3, with TRBD2 matching 7 bases. Germline CDR1 is SGHTS and CDR2 is YDEGEE. J lost 1 base, V lost 0 bases, and 5 bases had no gene match. The CDR3 spans 16 residues. The CDR3 sequence is CASSLVGTKGTDTQYF. The CDR3 coding sequence is TGTGCCAGCAGCTTGGTGGGGACTAAGGGCACAGATACGCAGTATTTT.

The gene calls are TRBV11-2 and TRBJ2-5; 8 bases match TRBD2. Looked up from germline, CDR1 is SGHAT and CDR2 is FQNNGV. Trimming removed 0 bases from V and 2 bases from J; junction bases left unmatched: 8. The CDR3 consists of 17 residues. This CDR3 is CASSLDGYTSGQETQYF. Written as DNA, the CDR3 is TGTGCCAGCAGCTTAGATGGTTACACTAGCGGACAAGAGACCCAGTACTTC.

This clone was observed a single time. This chain links TRBV7-8 with TRBJ2-3; 9 bases are shared with TRBD2. In germline, CDR1 is SGHVS, CDR2 FQNEAQ. This CDR3 is built from 17 residues. V gave up 0 bases and J gave up 3 bases; unmatched junction bases: 7. The DNA for the CDR3 is TGTGCCAGCAGCTTAGCCCGAGTTAGCGGGAGAACAGATACGCAGTATTTT. Protein sequence: CASSLARVSGRTDTQYF.

The chain recombines TRBV7-2 with TRBJ2-1, with 8 bases fitting TRBD1. From germline, CDR1 is SGHTA and CDR2 FQGNSA. The CDR3 length is 17 residues. The J segment lost 7 bases and the V segment lost 4 bases, leaving 15 bases of the junction unmatched. The CDR3 protein is CASSSWGSRGLGNEQFF. In DNA form, the CDR3 reads TGTGCCAGCAGCTCATGGGGAAGCAGGGGGCTCGGGAATGAGCAGTTCTTC.

The V and J genes are TRBV29-1 and TRBJ1-2; the D is unclear. This CDR3 region has 14 residues. Trimming left V 1 base short and J 0 bases short, with 9 bases between. Germline V gene sequence: CDR1 SQVTM, CDR2 ANQGSEA. CDR3 coding DNA: TGCAGCGTTGAAGTCCAGCGCACTAACTATGGCTACACCTTC. This codes for CSVEVQRTNYGYTF.

The chain carries TRBV11-3 and TRBJ2-5; 14 bases are a match to TRBD2. Germline lookup yields CDR1 SGHNT and CDR2 YENEEA. J was trimmed by 5 bases and V by 6 bases; bases with no gene match: 11. This CDR3 contains 17 residues. CDR3 sequence reads: CASSPTTSGRARETQYF. CDR3 in DNA: TGTGCCAGCAGTCCTACGACTAGCGGGAGGGCCAGGGAGACCCAGTACTTC.

This chain links TRBV19 with TRBJ2-3; TRBD2 agrees at 11 bases. Trimming took 5 bases from V and 0 from J; bases not matched to a gene: 7. The CDR3 is made up of 17 amino acids. Germline assignment: CDR1 LNHDA and CDR2 SQIVND (reference sequence). Here the CDR3 reads CASSLVAGGSSTDTQYF. CDR3 nucleotide sequence: TGTGCCAGTAGTTTGGTAGCGGGAGGGTCTAGCACAGATACGCAGTATTTT.

This chain connects TRBV6-1 to TRBJ2-2; 12 bases agree with TRBD1. The length of the CDR3 is 15 residues. Per the germline V gene, CDR1 is MNHNS and CDR2 is SASEGT. Trimming cost V 4 bases and J 5 bases; bases outside gene matches: 2. The CDR3 nucleotides are TGTGCCAGCAGTGGGGACAGGGGGCGTACCGGGGAGCTGTTTTTT. Translated, it gives CASSGDRGRTGELFF.

V is TRBV7-6 and J is TRBJ2-1; the match to TRBD2 covers 10 bases. With 1 base clipped from V and 9 bases from J, the junction kept 6 bases outside the gene matches. The CDR3 is 15 amino acids. Germline V gene sequence: CDR1 SGHVS, CDR2 FNYEAQ. The CDR3 bases are TGTGCCAGCAGCTTAGAACCTCTAGCGGGAGTTGAGCAGTTCTTC. It translates to CASSLEPLAGVEQFF.

The V call is TRBV14, the J call TRBJ2-7; D call uncertain. Germline CDR1 SGHDN, CDR2 FVKESK. CDR3 size: 15 residues. Trimming left V 1 base short and J 6 bases short, with 16 bases between. CDR3 bases: TGTGCCAGCAGCCAAGGCCTAGGGCGCTACTTCGAGCAGTACTTC. It is translated as CASSQGLGRYFEQYF.

This sequence joins TRBV11-3 and TRBJ2-6; D unclear. Germline CDR1 reads SGHNT; CDR2 reads YENEEA. V lost 2 bases, J lost 4 bases, and 9 bases lay in between. The CDR3 has 15 amino acids. CDR3 in DNA: TGTGCCAGCAGCTTATGGGTGGAAGGGGCCAACGTCCTGACTTTC. Its protein is CASSLWVEGANVLTF. Full variable domain (missing parts from reference TRBV11-3 and TRBJ2-6): EAGVVQSPRYKIIEKKQPVAFWCNPISGHNTLYWYLQNLGQGPELLIRYENEEAVDDSQLPKDRFSAERLKGVDSTLKIQPAELGDSAVYLCASSLWVEGANVLTFGAGSRLTVL.

This chain uses TRBV7-8 with TRBJ2-1; D perhaps matches TRBD2 (6 bases). The CDR3 is 16 residues long. Trimming took 5 bases from V and 10 from J, leaving 24 bases between them. The germline V gene encodes CDR1 SGHVS and CDR2 FQNEAQ. The CDR3 loop is CASSVQAGRNSREQFF. The CDR3 region has the DNA TGTGCCAGCAGCGTCCAGGCCGGGAGAAACTCACGGGAGCAGTTCTTC.